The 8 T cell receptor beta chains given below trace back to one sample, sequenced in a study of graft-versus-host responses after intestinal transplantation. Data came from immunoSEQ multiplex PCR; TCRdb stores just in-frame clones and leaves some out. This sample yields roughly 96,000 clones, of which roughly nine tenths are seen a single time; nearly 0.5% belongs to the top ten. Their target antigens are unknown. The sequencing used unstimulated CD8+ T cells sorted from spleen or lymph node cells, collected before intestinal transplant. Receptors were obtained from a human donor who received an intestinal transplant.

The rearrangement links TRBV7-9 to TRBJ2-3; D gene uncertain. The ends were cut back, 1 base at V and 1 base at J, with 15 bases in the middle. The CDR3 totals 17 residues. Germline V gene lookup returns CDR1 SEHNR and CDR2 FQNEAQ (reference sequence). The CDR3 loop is CASSLGPAASGTDTQYF. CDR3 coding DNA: TGTGCCAGCAGCTTAGGGCCGGCGGCCTCGGGCACAGATACGCAGTATTTT. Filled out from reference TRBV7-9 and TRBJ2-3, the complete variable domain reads DTGVSQNPRHKITKRGQNVTFRCDPISEHNRLYWYRQTLGQGPEFLTYFQNEAQLEKSRLLSDRFSAERPKGSFSTLEIQRTEQGDSAMYLCASSLGPAASGTDTQYFGPGTRLTVL.

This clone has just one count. The DNA for the CDR3 is TGTGCCAGCAGCTTTAGGGGGCAGGGGGCTACGGGGGCCAACGTCCTGACTTTC. Protein product: CASSFRGQGATGANVLTF. The chain combines TRBV5-7 with TRBJ2-6; 8 bases line up with TRBD1. TRBV5-7 is classed as an ORF, of uncertain function. The J segment lost 4 bases and the V segment lost 2 bases, leaving 11 bases of the junction unmatched. The CDR3 runs to 18 residues.

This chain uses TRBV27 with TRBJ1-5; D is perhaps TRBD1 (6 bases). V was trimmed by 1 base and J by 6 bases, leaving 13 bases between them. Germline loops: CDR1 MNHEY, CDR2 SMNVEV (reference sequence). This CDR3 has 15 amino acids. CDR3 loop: CASSLYAGVAQPQHF. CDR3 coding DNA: TGTGCCAGCAGTTTATATGCAGGGGTGGCTCAGCCCCAGCATTTT.

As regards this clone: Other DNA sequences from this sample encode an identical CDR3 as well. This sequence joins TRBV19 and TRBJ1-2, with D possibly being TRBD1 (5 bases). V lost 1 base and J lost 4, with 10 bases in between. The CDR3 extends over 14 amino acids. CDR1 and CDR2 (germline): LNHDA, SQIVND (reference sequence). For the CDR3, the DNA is TGTGCCAGTAGTATAGGGCAGGGCCCCTATGGCTACACCTTC. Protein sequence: CASSIGQGPYGYTF.

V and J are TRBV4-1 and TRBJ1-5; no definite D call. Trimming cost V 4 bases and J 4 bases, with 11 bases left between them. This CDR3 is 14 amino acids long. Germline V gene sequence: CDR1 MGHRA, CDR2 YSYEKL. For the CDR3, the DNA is TGCGCCAGCAGCCTAGGACTGGGGAATCAGCCCCAGCATTTT. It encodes CASSLGLGNQPQHF.

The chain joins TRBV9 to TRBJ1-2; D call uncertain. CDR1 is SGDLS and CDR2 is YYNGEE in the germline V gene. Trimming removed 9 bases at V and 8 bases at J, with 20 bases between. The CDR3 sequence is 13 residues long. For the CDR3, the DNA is TGTGCCAACGCACGACCCGGGGAGGACGGCTACACCTTC. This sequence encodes CANARPGEDGYTF.

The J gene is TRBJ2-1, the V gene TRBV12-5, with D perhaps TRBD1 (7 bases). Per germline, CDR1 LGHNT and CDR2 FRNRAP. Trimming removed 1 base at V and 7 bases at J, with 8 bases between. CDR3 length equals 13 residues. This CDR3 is CASGLAGGNEQFF. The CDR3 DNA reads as TGTGCTAGTGGTTTGGCAGGGGGGAATGAGCAGTTCTTC.

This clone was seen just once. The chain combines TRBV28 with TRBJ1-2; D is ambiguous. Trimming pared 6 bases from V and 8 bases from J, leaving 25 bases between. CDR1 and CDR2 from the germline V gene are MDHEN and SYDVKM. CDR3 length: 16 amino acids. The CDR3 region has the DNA TGTGCCAGCAGCCAAATCCCCTCAGGACGTCCGGGGGGCTACACCTTC. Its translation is CASSQIPSGRPGGYTF.